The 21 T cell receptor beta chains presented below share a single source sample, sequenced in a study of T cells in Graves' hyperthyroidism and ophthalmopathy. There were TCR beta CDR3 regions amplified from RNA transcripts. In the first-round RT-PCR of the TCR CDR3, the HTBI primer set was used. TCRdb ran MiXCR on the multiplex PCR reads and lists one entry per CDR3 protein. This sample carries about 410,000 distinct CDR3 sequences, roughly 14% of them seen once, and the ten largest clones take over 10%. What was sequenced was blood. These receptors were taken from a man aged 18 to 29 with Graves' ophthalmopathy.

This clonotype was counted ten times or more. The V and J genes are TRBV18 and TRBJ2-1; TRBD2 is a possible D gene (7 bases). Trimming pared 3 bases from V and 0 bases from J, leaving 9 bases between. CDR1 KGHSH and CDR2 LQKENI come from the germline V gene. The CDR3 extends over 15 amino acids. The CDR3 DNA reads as TGTGCCAGCTCACCGAGGGGGGGCTCCTACAATGAGCAGTTCTTC. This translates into CASSPRGGSYNEQFF.

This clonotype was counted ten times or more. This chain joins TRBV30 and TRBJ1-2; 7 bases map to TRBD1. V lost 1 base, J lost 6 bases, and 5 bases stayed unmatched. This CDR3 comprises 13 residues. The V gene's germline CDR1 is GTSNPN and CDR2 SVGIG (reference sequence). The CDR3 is CAWSGWDSNGYTF. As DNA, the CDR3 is TGTGCCTGGAGTGGATGGGACAGCAATGGCTACACCTTC.

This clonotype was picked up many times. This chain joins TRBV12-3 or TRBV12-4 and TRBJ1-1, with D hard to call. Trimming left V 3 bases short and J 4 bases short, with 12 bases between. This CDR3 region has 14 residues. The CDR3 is CASSFNHPFTEAFF. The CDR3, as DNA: TGTGCCAGCAGTTTTAATCACCCTTTCACTGAAGCTTTCTTT.

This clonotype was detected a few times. The CDR3 spells CASRDTGGPYEQYF. Here the CDR3 DNA reads TGCGCCAGCAGGGATACAGGGGGCCCCTACGAGCAGTACTTC. The chain joins TRBV10-2 to TRBJ2-7, with 9 bases aligning to TRBD1. The CDR3 extends over 14 amino acids. After removal of 6 bases from V and 2 bases from J, the junction contained 5 bases not matched to a gene. CDR1 is WSHSY, CDR2 SAAADI, per germline.

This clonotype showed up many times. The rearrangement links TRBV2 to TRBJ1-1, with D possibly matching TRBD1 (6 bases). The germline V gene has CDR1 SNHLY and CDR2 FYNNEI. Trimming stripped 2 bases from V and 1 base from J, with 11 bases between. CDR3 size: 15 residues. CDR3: CASSERRTANTEAFF. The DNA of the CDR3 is TGTGCCAGCAGTGAAAGGCGGACAGCGAACACTGAAGCTTTCTTT.

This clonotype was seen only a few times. CDR3 sequence reads: CASSLAHNYGYTF. CDR3 sequence (DNA): TGTGCCAGCAGCTTGGCCCACAACTATGGCTACACCTTC. The V call is TRBV7-9, the J call TRBJ1-2; D remains unclear. The CDR3 totals 13 residues. Trimming took 3 bases from V and 2 from J, leaving 7 bases between them. Germline loops: CDR1 SEHNR, CDR2 FQNEAQ (reference sequence).

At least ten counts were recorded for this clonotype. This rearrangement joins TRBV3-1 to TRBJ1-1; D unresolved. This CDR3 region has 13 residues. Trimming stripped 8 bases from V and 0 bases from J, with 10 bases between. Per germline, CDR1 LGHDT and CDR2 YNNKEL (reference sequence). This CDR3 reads CASRVAMNTEAFF. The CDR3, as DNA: TGTGCCAGCCGCGTAGCAATGAACACTGAAGCTTTCTTT.

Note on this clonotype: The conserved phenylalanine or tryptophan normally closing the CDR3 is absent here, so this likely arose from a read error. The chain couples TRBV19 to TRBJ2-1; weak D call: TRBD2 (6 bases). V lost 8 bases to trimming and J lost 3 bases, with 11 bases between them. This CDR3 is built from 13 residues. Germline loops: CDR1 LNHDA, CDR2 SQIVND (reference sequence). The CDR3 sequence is CASGAGYYNEQFS. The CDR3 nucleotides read TGTGCCAGTGGTGCGGGGTACTACAATGAGCAGTTCTCC.

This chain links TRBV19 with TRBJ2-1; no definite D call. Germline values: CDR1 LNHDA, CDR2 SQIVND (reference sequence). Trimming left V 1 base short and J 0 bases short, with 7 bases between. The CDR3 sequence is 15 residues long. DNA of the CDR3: TGTGCCAGTAGTATAGGGTCGGGCTCCTACAATGAGCAGTTCTTC. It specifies CASSIGSGSYNEQFF.

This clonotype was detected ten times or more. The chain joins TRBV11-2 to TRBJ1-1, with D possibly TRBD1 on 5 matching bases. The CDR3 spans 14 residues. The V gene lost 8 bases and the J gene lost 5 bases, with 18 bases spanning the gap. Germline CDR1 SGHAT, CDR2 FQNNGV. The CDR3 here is CASESGGFFTEAFF. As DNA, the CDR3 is TGTGCCAGCGAATCCGGGGGATTCTTTACTGAAGCTTTCTTT.

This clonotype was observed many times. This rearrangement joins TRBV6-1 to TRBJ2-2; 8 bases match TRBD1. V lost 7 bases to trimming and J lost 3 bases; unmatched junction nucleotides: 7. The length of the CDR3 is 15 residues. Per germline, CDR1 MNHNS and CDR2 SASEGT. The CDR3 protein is CASKGTGRDTGELFF. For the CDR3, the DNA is TGTGCCAGCAAAGGGACAGGACGCGACACCGGGGAGCTGTTTTTT.

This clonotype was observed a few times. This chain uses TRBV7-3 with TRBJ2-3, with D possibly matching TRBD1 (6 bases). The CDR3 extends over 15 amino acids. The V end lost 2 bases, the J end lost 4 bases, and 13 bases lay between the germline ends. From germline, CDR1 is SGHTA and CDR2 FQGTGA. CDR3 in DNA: TGTGCCAGCAGCTTAGGGGGCAGGGCCGCAGATACGCAGTATTTT. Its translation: CASSLGGRAADTQYF.

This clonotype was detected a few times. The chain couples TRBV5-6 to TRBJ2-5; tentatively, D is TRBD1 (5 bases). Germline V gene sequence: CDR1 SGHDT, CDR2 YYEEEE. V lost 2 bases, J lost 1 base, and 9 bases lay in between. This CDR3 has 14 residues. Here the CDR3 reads CASSFGAVQETQYF. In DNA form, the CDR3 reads TGTGCCAGCAGCTTTGGGGCCGTCCAAGAGACCCAGTACTTC.

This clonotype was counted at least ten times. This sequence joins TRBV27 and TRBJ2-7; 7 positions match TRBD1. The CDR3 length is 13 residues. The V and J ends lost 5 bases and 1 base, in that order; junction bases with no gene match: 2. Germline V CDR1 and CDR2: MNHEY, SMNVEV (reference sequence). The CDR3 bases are TGTGCCAGCAGTGTGGGACAGTCCTACGAGCAGTACTTC. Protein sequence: CASSVGQSYEQYF.

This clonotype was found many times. DNA of the CDR3: TGTGCCAGCAGTTCGGGACAGGGGCTCACTGAAGCTTTCTTT. This encodes CASSSGQGLTEAFF. The rearrangement links TRBV6-1 to TRBJ1-1; TRBD1 aligns across 10 bases. CDR1 MNHNS and CDR2 SASEGT come from the germline V gene. This CDR3 region has 14 residues. The trim removed 5 bases at V and 4 bases at J, leaving 4 bases unmatched.

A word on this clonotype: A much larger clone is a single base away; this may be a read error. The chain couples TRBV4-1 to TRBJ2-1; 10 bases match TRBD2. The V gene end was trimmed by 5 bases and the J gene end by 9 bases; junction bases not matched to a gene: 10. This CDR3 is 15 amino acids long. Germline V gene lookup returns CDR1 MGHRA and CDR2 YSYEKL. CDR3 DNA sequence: TGCGCCAGCAGCTGGCCAGGCAGCGGGGGGGGTGAGCAGTTCTTC. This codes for CASSWPGSGGGEQFF.

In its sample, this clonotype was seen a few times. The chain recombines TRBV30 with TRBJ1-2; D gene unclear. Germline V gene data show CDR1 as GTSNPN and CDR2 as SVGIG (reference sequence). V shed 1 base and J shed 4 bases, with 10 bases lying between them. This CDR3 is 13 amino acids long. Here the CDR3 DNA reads TGTGCCTGGAGTGAAGGGATCAGCTATGGCTACACCTTC. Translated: CAWSEGISYGYTF.

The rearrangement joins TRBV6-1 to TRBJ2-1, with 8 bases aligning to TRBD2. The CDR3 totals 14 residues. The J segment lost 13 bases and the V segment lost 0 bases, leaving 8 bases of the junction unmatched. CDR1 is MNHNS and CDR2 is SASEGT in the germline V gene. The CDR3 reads CASSEAQGGRPQFF. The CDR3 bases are TGTGCCAGCAGTGAAGCGCAGGGCGGGAGGCCCCAGTTCTTC.

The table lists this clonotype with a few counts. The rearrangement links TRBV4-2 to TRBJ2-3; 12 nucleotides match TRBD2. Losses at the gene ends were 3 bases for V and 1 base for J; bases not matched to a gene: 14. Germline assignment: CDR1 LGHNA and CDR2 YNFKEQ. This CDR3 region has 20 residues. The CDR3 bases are TGTGCCAGCAGCCAGCCGGAGACTAGCGGGAGAATATTGGGCACAGATACGCAGTATTTT. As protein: CASSQPETSGRILGTDTQYF.

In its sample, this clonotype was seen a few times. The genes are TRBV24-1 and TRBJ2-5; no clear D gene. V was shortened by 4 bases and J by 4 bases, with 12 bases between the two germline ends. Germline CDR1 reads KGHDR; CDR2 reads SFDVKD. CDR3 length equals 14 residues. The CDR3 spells CATSEASHRETQYF. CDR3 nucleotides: TGTGCCACCAGTGAAGCGTCCCATAGAGAGACCCAGTACTTC.

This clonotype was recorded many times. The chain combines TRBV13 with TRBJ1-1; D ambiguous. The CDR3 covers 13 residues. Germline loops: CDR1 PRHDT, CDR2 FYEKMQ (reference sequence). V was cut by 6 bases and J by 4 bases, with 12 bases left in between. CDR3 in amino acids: CASRWKEGTEAFF. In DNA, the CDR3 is TGTGCCAGCAGATGGAAGGAAGGCACTGAAGCTTTCTTT.